The subject of this entry is one T cell receptor (beta chain). The data derive from a study of control samples from healthy donors and cancer patients. The V and J ends lost 2 bases and 4 bases, in that order; junction bases with no gene match: 9. The CDR3 length is 16 residues. In germline, CDR1 is MNHEY, CDR2 SVGEGT. Data came from immunoSEQ multiplex PCR; TCRdb stores just in-frame clones and leaves some out. The table shows 150,000 to 200,000 clones, with approximately 94% occurring only once. The source of this sequence is a woman younger than 30 in good health. The rearrangement joins TRBV6-2 or TRBV6-3 to TRBJ1-1; 8 bases line up with TRBD1. The sequenced material came from blood. The CDR3 protein is CASSYEWTGYFTEAFF. As DNA, the CDR3 is TGTGCCAGCAGTTACGAATGGACAGGGTATTTCACTGAAGCTTTCTTT.